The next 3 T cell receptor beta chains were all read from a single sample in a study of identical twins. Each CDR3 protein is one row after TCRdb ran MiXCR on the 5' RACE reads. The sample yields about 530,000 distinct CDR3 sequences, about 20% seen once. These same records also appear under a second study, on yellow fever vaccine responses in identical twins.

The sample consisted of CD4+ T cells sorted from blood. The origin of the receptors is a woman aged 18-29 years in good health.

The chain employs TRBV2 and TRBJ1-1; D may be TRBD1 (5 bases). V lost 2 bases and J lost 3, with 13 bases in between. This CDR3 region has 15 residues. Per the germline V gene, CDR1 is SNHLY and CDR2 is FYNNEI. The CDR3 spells CASSELTDFYTEAFF. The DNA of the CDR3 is TGTGCCAGCAGTGAACTGACAGATTTTTACACTGAAGCTTTCTTT.

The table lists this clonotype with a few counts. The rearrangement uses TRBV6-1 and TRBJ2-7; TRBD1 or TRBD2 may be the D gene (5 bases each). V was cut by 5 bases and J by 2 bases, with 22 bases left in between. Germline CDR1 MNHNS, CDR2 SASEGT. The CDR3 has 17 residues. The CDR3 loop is CASSPKGVAGRPYEQYF. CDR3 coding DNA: TGTGCCAGCAGTCCCAAGGGAGTGGCAGGGCGACCCTACGAGCAGTACTTC.

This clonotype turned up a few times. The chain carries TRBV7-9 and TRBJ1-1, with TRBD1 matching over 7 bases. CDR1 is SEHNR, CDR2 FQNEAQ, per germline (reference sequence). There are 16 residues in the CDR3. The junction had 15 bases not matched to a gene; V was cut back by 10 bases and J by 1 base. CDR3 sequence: CATYPPGQAGNTEAFF. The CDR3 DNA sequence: TGTGCCACCTACCCCCCCGGACAGGCTGGGAACACTGAAGCTTTCTTT.